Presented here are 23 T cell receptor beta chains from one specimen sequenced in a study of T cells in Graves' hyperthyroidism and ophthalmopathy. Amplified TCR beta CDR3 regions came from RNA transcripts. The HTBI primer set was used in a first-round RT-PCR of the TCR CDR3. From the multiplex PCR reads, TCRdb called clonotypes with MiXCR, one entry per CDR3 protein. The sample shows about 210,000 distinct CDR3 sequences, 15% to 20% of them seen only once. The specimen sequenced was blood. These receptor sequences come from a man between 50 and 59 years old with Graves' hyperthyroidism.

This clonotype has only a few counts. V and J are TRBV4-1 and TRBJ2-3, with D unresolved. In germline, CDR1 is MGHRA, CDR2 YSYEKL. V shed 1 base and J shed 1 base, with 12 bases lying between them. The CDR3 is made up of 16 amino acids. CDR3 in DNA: TGCGCCAGCAGCCAAGTGAAAGGTCTCCGCACAGATACGCAGTATTTT. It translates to CASSQVKGLRTDTQYF.

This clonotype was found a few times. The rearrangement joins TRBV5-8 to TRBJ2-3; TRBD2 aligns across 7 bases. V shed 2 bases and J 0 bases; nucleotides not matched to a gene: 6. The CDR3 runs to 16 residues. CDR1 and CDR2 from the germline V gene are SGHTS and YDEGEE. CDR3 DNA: TGTGCCAGCAGCTTTTCCAGCGGGGCTAGCACAGATACGCAGTATTTT. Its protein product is CASSFSSGASTDTQYF.

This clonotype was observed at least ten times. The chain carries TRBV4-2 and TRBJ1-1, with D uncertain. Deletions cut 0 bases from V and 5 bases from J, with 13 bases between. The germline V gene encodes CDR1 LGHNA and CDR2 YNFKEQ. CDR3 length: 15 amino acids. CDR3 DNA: TGTGCCAGCAGCCAAGATTTAGGGAGTGGTACTGAAGCTTTCTTT. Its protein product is CASSQDLGSGTEAFF.

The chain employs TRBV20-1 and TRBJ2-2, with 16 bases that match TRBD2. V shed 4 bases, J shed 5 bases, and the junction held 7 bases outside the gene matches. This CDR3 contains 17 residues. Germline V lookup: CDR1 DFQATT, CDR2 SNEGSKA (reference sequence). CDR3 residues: CSANLGLAGGATGELFF. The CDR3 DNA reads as TGCAGTGCTAACCTGGGACTAGCGGGAGGGGCTACCGGGGAGCTGTTTTTT.

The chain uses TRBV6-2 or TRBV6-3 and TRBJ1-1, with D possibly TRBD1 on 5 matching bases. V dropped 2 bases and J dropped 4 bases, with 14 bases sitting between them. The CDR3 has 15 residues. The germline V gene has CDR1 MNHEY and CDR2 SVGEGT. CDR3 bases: TGTGCCAGCAGTTACCACGACAGCCGGGGCACTGAAGCTTTCTTT. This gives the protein CASSYHDSRGTEAFF.

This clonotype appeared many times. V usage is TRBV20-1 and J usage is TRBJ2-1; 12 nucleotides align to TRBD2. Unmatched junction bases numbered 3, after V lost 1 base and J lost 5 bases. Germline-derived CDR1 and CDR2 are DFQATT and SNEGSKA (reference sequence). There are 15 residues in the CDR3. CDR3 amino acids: CSARASGRVNNEQFF. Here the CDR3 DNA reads TGCAGTGCTAGAGCTAGCGGGAGGGTAAACAATGAGCAGTTCTTC.

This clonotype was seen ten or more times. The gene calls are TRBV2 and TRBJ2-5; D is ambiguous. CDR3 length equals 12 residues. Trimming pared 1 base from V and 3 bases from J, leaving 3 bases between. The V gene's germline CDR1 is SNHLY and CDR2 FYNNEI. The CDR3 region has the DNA TGTGCCAGCAGTGAAGGGGAAGAGACCCAGTACTTC. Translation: CASSEGEETQYF. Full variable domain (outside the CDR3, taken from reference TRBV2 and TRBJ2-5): EPEVTQTPSHQVTQMGQEVILRCVPISNHLYFYWYRQILGQKVEFLVSFYNNEISEKSEIFDDQFSVERPDGSNFTLKIRSTKLEDSAMYFCASSEGEETQYFGPGTRLLVL.

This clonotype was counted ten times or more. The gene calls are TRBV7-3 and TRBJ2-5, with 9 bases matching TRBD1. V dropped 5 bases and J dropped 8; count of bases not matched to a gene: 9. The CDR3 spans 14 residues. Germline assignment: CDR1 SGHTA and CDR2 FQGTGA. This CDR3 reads CASSPLGQGGTQYF. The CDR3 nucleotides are TGTGCCAGCAGCCCTCTGGGACAGGGAGGCACCCAGTACTTC.

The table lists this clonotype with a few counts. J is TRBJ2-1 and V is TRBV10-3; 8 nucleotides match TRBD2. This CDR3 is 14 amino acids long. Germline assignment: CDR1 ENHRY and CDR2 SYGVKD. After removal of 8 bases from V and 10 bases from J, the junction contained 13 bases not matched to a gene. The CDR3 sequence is CAIEDGRARREQFF. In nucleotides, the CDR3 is TGTGCCATCGAAGACGGGAGGGCCCGGAGGGAGCAGTTCTTC.

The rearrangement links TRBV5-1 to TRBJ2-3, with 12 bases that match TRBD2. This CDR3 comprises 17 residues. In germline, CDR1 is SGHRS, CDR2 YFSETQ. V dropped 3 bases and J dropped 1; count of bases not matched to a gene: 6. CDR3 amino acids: CASSSSTSGSGTDTQYF. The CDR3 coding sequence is TGCGCCAGCAGCTCATCGACTAGCGGGAGTGGCACAGATACGCAGTATTTT. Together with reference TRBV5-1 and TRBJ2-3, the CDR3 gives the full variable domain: KAGVTQTPRYLIKTRGQQVTLSCSPISGHRSVSWYQQTPGQGLQFLFEYFSETQRNKGNFPGRFSGRQFSNSRSEMNVSTLELGDSALYLCASSSSTSGSGTDTQYFGPGTRLTVL.

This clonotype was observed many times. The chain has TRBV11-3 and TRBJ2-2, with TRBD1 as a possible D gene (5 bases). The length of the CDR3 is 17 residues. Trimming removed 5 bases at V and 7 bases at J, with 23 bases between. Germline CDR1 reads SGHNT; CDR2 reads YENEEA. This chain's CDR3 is CASSPRSQGVIGGELFF. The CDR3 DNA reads TGTGCCAGCAGCCCACGGTCCCAGGGCGTGATTGGCGGGGAGCTGTTTTTT.

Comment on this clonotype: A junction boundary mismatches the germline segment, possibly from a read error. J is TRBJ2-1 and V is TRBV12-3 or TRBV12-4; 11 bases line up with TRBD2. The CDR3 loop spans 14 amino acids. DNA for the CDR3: TGTGCCAGCAGCCTAGCGGGAGGTTACAATGAGCAGTCCTTC. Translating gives CASSLAGGYNEQSF.

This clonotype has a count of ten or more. The CDR3 reads CSARAVGTDTQYF. The CDR3 region has the DNA TGCAGTGCTAGGGCGGTAGGCACAGATACGCAGTATTTT. The V and J genes are TRBV20-1 and TRBJ2-3, with no clear D. The CDR3 loop spans 13 amino acids. Trimming took off 3 bases at V and 1 base at J, with 8 bases between the two ends. CDR1 is DFQATT and CDR2 is SNEGSKA in the germline V gene (reference sequence).

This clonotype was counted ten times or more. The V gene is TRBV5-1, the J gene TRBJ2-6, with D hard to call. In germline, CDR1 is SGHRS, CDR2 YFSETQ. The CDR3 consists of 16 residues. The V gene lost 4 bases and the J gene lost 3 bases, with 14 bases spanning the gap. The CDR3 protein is CASSPDLGFGANVLTF. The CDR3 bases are TGCGCCAGCAGCCCCGACCTAGGTTTTGGGGCCAACGTCCTGACTTTC.

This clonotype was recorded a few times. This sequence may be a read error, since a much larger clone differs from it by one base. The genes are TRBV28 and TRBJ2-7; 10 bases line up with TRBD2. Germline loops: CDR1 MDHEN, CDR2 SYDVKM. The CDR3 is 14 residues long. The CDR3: CASRPSGRAYERYF. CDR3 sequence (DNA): TGTGCCAGCAGACCCAGCGGGAGGGCCTACGAGCGGTACTTC.

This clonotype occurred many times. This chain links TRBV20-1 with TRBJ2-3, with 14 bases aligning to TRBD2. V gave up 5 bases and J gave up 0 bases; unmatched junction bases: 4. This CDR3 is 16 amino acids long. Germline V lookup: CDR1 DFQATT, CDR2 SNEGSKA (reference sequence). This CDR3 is CSALGLAGVSTDTQYF. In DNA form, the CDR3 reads TGCAGTGCTCTGGGACTAGCGGGGGTCAGCACAGATACGCAGTATTTT.

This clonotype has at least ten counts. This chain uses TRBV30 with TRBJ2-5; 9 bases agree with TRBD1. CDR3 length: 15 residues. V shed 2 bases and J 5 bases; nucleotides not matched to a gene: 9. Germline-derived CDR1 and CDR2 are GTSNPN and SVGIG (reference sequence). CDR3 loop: CAWSLHTGGRETQYF. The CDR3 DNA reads TGTGCCTGGAGTCTCCATACAGGGGGCAGGGAGACCCAGTACTTC.

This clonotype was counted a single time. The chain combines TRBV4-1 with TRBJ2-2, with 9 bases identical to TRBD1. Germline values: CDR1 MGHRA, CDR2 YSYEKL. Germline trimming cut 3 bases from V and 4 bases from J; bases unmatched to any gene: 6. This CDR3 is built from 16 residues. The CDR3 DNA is TGCGCCAGCAGCCAGGGACAGGGTAGCGTCACCGGGGAGCTGTTTTTT. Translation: CASSQGQGSVTGELFF.

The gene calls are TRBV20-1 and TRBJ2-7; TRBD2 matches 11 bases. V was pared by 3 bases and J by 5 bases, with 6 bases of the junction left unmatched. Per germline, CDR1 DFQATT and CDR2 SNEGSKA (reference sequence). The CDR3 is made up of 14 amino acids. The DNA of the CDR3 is TGCAGTGCTAGGGTACTAGCGGGAGTGGACGAGCAGTACTTC. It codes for CSARVLAGVDEQYF.

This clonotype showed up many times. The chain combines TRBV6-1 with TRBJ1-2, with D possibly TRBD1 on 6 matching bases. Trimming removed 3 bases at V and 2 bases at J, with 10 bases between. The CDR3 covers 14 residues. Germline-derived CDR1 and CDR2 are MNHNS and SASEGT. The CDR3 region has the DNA TGTGCCAGCAGTGACGGGGGGGGCAACTATGGCTACACCTTC. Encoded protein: CASSDGGGNYGYTF.

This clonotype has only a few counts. Here the CDR3 DNA reads TGTGCCATCAGGGGACAGGGGAAGGACGAGCAGTACTTC. This encodes CAIRGQGKDEQYF. The V and J genes are TRBV10-3 and TRBJ2-7; 10 bases map to TRBD1. This CDR3 is 13 amino acids long. After removal of 6 bases from V and 5 bases from J, the junction contained 4 bases not matched to a gene. In germline, CDR1 is ENHRY, CDR2 SYGVKD.

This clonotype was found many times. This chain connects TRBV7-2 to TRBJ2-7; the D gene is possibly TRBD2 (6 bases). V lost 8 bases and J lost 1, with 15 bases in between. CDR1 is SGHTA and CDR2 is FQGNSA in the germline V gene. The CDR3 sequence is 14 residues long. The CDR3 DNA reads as TGTGCCAGCGGCAGCGGGTCCACGTCCTACGAGCAGTACTTC. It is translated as CASGSGSTSYEQYF.

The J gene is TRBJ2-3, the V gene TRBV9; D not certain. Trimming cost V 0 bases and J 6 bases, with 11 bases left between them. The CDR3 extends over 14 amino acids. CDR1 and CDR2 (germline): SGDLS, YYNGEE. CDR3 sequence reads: CASSVGPLRDTQYF. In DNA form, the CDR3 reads TGTGCCAGCAGCGTAGGCCCCCTTCGGGATACGCAGTATTTT.